The 20 T cell receptor beta chains presented below share a single source sample, sequenced in a study of post-analysis software for immune sequencing data. Study-wide findings and caveats: Five TRBV segments were significantly more frequent in patients than in controls. TRBV5-6, TRBV5-1 and TRBV20-1 were among these segments.

No antigen is known for these receptors. cDNA libraries for TCR beta contained unique molecular identifiers. TCRdb fed the PCR reads into MiXCR, producing one record per CDR3 protein. There are hundreds of thousands of distinct CDR3 sequences in the sample; 44% occur only once, and under 2% lies in the top ten. Sequenced sample: blood. These receptors came from a girl between 5 and 17 years old with multiple sclerosis.

This clonotype was recorded a few times. The V call is TRBV29-1, the J call TRBJ1-2; D not resolved. V was cut by 4 bases and J by 8 bases, with 8 bases left in between. The CDR3 is made up of 10 amino acids. CDR1 is SQVTM, CDR2 ANQGSEA, per germline. In DNA, the CDR3 is TGCAGCGTTGGAGACCGCGGCTACACCTTC. It specifies CSVGDRGYTF.

This clonotype was detected once. V usage is TRBV5-1 and J usage is TRBJ2-4, with 10 bases matching TRBD2. The better agreement between TRBJ2-7 and the DNA end casts doubt on the J call. There are 18 residues in the CDR3. Germline loops: CDR1 SGHRS, CDR2 YFSETQ. CDR3 region: CASSLIGTSGIGLAEQYF. The CDR3 DNA is TGCGCCAGCAGCTTGATCGGAACTAGCGGGATTGGCCTGGCCGAGCAGTACTTC.

This rearrangement joins TRBV6-5 to TRBJ2-5; D is perhaps TRBD1 or TRBD2 (5 bases each). V was cut by 2 bases and J by 5 bases, with 21 bases left in between. The CDR3 is 17 residues long. CDR1 and CDR2 from the germline V gene are MNHEY and SVGAGI. CDR3 amino acids: CASSYGGSSFGLETQYF. Here the CDR3 DNA reads TGTGCCAGCAGTTACGGGGGATCCTCGTTTGGATTGGAGACCCAGTACTTC.

The chain links TRBV28 to TRBJ2-3; D might be TRBD1 (6 bases). Trimming shortened V by 2 bases and J by 6 bases, and 21 bases separated the two germline ends. The CDR3 is 17 residues long. Germline-derived CDR1 and CDR2 are MDHEN and SYDVKM. The chain's CDR3 is CASSLEWTAIVGDTQYF. Here the CDR3 DNA reads TGTGCCAGCAGTTTAGAGTGGACAGCTATTGTGGGGGATACGCAGTATTTT.

V gene TRBV20-1 combines with J gene TRBJ2-3; D assignment may be TRBD1 or TRBD2 (7 bases each). V was pared by 6 bases and J by 4 bases, with 20 bases between. This CDR3 has 15 residues. CDR1 DFQATT and CDR2 SNEGSKA come from the germline V gene (reference sequence). The CDR3 DNA is TGCAGTGCGGAGGGGGCGGGAGCCCGGGCAGATACGCAGTATTTT. Its translation: CSAEGAGARADTQYF.

In its sample, this clonotype was seen a few times. The chain carries TRBV29-1 and TRBJ2-7, with 9 nucleotides matching TRBD1. The germline V gene encodes CDR1 SQVTM and CDR2 ANQGSEA. The CDR3 covers 14 residues. Trimming at V came to 2 bases and at J to 4 bases, leaving 6 bases not matched to a gene. Here the CDR3 reads CSVERTGGGYEQYF. The CDR3 DNA is TGCAGCGTTGAAAGAACAGGGGGCGGGTACGAGCAGTACTTC.

The chain has TRBV25-1 and TRBJ2-1; the D gene is possibly TRBD1 (6 bases). The CDR3 contains 16 residues. V shed 1 base and J shed 4 bases, with 14 bases lying between them. Per the germline V gene, CDR1 is MGHDK and CDR2 is SYGVNS. This CDR3 reads CASSESGVKLYNEQFF. CDR3 nucleotide sequence: TGTGCCAGCAGTGAATCAGGGGTTAAATTATACAATGAGCAGTTCTTC.

This chain links TRBV5-1 with TRBJ1-2, with D unresolved. This CDR3 spans 13 amino acids. With 3 bases removed from V and 8 bases from J, the gap between germline ends came to 14 bases. Germline-derived CDR1 and CDR2 are SGHRS and YFSETQ. CDR3 amino acids: CASSWIGPGGYTF. For the CDR3, the DNA is TGCGCCAGCAGCTGGATAGGTCCTGGCGGCTACACCTTC.

This clonotype was found many times. CDR3 sequence: CASSSHYEQYF. Written as DNA, the CDR3 is TGTGCCAGCAGTTCCCACTACGAGCAGTACTTC. The rearrangement joins TRBV7-9 to TRBJ2-7; D is uncertain. Germline V gene sequence: CDR1 SEHNR, CDR2 FQNEAQ (reference sequence). This CDR3 spans 11 amino acids. Trimming stripped 6 bases from V and 3 bases from J, with 6 bases between.

V usage is TRBV6-1 and J usage is TRBJ1-1; D is unresolved. The CDR3 length is 13 residues. The V and J ends lost 6 bases and 5 bases respectively, with 13 bases between them. The V gene's germline CDR1 is MNHNS and CDR2 SASEGT. CDR3 coding DNA: TGTGCCAGCAGGCGATCAGCCGAAACTGAAGCTTTCTTT. Encoded protein: CASRRSAETEAFF.

This chain joins TRBV5-1 and TRBJ2-1, with D unresolved. With 4 bases removed from V and 10 bases from J, the gap between germline ends came to 15 bases. Germline CDR1 reads SGHRS; CDR2 reads YFSETQ. The CDR3 is made up of 13 amino acids. The CDR3: CASSHPVLGEQFF. Written as DNA, the CDR3 is TGCGCCAGCAGCCACCCCGTATTAGGGGAGCAGTTCTTC. The full variable domain, with the rest looked up from reference TRBV5-1 and TRBJ2-1, is KAGVTQTPRYLIKTRGQQVTLSCSPISGHRSVSWYQQTPGQGLQFLFEYFSETQRNKGNFPGRFSGRQFSNSRSEMNVSTLELGDSALYLCASSHPVLGEQFFGPGTRLTVL.

This clonotype was observed a handful of times. This chain uses TRBV7-9 with TRBJ2-3, with unresolved D. The length of the CDR3 is 13 residues. Germline CDR1 reads SEHNR; CDR2 reads FQNEAQ (reference sequence). The germline V and J ends were trimmed by 8 bases and 5 bases, with 14 bases remaining between them. The CDR3 nucleotides are TGTGCCAGCGGGTGGAGCGAAGGAGATACGCAGTATTTT. It specifies CASGWSEGDTQYF.

The chain recombines TRBV12-3 or TRBV12-4 with TRBJ1-2; TRBD1 aligns across 8 bases. V gave up 4 bases and J gave up 4 bases; unmatched junction bases: 14. The CDR3 extends over 17 amino acids. The CDR3 loop reads CASSSHKDRVGGYGYTF. As DNA, the CDR3 is TGTGCCAGCAGTTCGCACAAGGACAGGGTCGGTGGCTATGGCTACACCTTC.

This rearrangement joins TRBV5-1 to TRBJ2-2; D gene uncertain. Germline assignment: CDR1 SGHRS and CDR2 YFSETQ. Trimming left V 2 bases short and J 2 bases short, with 7 bases between. CDR3 length: 14 amino acids. CDR3 nucleotide sequence: TGCGCCAGCAGCTTTGAGCTCAACACCGGGGAGCTGTTTTTT. This encodes CASSFELNTGELFF.

The V gene is TRBV5-1, the J gene TRBJ2-1, with 11 bases fitting TRBD1. Germline CDR1 is SGHRS and CDR2 is YFSETQ. The junction had 10 bases not matched to a gene; V was cut back by 4 bases and J by 10 bases. This CDR3 contains 15 residues. The CDR3 protein is CASSTPGQGVLEQFF. The CDR3 DNA sequence: TGCGCCAGCAGCACGCCGGGACAGGGGGTACTAGAGCAGTTCTTC.

This clonotype was recorded only once. This rearrangement joins TRBV6-5 to TRBJ1-2, with TRBD1 matching over 8 bases. CDR1 is MNHEY, CDR2 SVGAGI, per germline. Trimming at V came to 2 bases and at J to 4 bases, leaving 6 bases not matched to a gene. The CDR3 is made up of 15 amino acids. CDR3 DNA sequence: TGTGCCAGCAGTTACGACAGGGGCCGAGGCTATGGCTACACCTTC. Translation: CASSYDRGRGYGYTF.

V is TRBV5-6 and J is TRBJ2-7; 10 bases line up with TRBD2. CDR1 and CDR2 from the germline V gene are SGHDT and YYEEEE. Unmatched junction bases numbered 12, after V lost 4 bases and J lost 8 bases. This CDR3 spans 15 amino acids. As DNA, the CDR3 is TGTGCCAGCAGCGTTGAGGCTAGCGGGAGTCTCAAGCAGTACTTC. Its translation is CASSVEASGSLKQYF.

The J gene is TRBJ2-1, the V gene TRBV5-1; TRBD2 might be the D (6 bases). Germline values: CDR1 SGHRS, CDR2 YFSETQ. V was pared by 4 bases and J by 0 bases, with 14 bases between. The CDR3 runs 16 residues. CDR3 DNA sequence: TGCGCCAGCAGCCCCGCCAGGGACTCCTCCTACAATGAGCAGTTCTTC. This sequence encodes CASSPARDSSYNEQFF. The whole variable domain, remainder taken from reference TRBV5-1 and TRBJ2-1, is KAGVTQTPRYLIKTRGQQVTLSCSPISGHRSVSWYQQTPGQGLQFLFEYFSETQRNKGNFPGRFSGRQFSNSRSEMNVSTLELGDSALYLCASSPARDSSYNEQFFGPGTRLTVL.

Concerning this clonotype: A read error may produce the germline difference seen at one junction end. This chain connects TRBV14 to TRBJ1-3; the D gene is possibly TRBD1 (5 bases). CDR1 and CDR2 from the germline V gene are SGHDN and FVKESK. The CDR3 has 16 amino acids. The CDR3 nucleotides read TGTGCCAGCAGCGAAGATCAGATCCGGGGGATAAACACCATATATTTT. Its protein product is CASSEDQIRGINTIYF.

V gene TRBV20-1 combines with J gene TRBJ2-7; D might be TRBD1 (6 bases). This CDR3 is built from 14 residues. Germline lookup yields CDR1 DFQATT and CDR2 SNEGSKA (reference sequence). Trimming cost V 4 bases and J 2 bases, with 15 bases left between them. The CDR3 nucleotides are TGCAGTGCTATCACAGGGACCTCCACCTACGAGCAGTACTTC. It yields the protein CSAITGTSTYEQYF.